This T cell receptor (beta chain) was retrieved from a study of blood T cells in healthy people across ages. The study, taken as a whole, reports: Investigators treated diversity estimates from one million T cells as underestimates. Donor CMV status, an unknown factor, possibly confounded changes in expanded clonotypes.

Per the germline V gene, CDR1 is DFQATT and CDR2 is SNEGSKA (reference sequence). The CDR3 runs 14 residues. V was shortened by 0 bases and J by 9 bases, with 12 bases between the two germline ends. Then a second PCR, running roughly 7 to 11 cycles, was carried out with a sample-barcoded 5' primer and a J-beta primer mix. TCRdb re-derived calls from the 5' RACE reads in MiXCR, one entry per CDR3 protein. The sample has more than 650,000 distinct CDR3 sequences; 22% are singletons. Comment on this clonotype: Its antigen is unknown.

The chain couples TRBV20-1 to TRBJ1-6; D is undetermined. This sequence originates from a man in his 70s in good health. Sequenced material: blood. The CDR3, as DNA: TGCAGTGCTAGAGAAAACCTCCAGAGTTCACCCCTCCACTTT. Translation gives CSARENLQSSPLHF.